Included here is one T cell receptor beta chain sequence, with context. Its antigen remains unknown. Profiling relied on immunoSEQ multiplex PCR, and the TCRdb table lists in-frame clones only, not all of them. Of tens of thousands of clones in the sample, 80% to 90% are singletons; the top ten hold around 10%. This sample is drawn from a study of a mutant IDH1 vaccine in newly diagnosed glioma. Across the whole study: Eight vaccine doses were administered to patients at weeks 1, 3, 5, 7, 11, 15, 19 and 23. Either 4-6 weeks after radiotherapy alone or alongside temozolomide, vaccination was begun. Patients under treatment included 62.5% males and approximately 38% females and had a mean age of about 37 years.

Whole-study results and caveats: Pseudoprogression appeared unlinked to shifts in leading peripheral T cell clonotypes.

Stated time point: week 5, during vaccination. The study gave 300 ug of mutant IDH1 20-mer peptide per vaccine dose, with topical imiquimod. The starting material was PBMCs, obtained from a glioma patient whose treatment included an IDH1 peptide vaccine. This TCR derives from a man aged 50-60 years with glioma.

The CDR3 DNA reads TGCGCCAGCAGCGGAAGGGGGCACGAAAAACTGTTTTTT. Amino acid sequence: CASSGRGHEKLFF. The chain combines TRBV4-3 with TRBJ1-4, with TRBD1 matching 7 bases. This CDR3 is built from 13 residues. The ends lost 5 bases at V and 8 bases at J; junction bases unmatched: 5. CDR1 and CDR2 from the germline V gene are LGHNA and YSLEER.